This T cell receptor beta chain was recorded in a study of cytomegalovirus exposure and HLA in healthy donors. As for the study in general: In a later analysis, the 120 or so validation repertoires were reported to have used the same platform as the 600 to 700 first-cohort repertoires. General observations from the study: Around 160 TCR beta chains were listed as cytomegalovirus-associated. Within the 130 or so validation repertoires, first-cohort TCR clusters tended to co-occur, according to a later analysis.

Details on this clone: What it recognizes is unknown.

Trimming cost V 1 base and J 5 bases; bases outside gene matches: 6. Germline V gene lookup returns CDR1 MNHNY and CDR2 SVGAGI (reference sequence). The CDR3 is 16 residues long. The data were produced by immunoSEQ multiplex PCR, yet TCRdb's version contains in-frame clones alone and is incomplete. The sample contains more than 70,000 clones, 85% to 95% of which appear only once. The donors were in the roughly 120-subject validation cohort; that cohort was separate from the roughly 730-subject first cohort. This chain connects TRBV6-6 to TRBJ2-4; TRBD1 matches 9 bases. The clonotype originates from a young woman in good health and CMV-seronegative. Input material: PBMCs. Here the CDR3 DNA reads TGTGCCAGCAGTTACTTGGGACAGGGTGGCCAAAACATTCAGTACTTC. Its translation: CASSYLGQGGQNIQYF.